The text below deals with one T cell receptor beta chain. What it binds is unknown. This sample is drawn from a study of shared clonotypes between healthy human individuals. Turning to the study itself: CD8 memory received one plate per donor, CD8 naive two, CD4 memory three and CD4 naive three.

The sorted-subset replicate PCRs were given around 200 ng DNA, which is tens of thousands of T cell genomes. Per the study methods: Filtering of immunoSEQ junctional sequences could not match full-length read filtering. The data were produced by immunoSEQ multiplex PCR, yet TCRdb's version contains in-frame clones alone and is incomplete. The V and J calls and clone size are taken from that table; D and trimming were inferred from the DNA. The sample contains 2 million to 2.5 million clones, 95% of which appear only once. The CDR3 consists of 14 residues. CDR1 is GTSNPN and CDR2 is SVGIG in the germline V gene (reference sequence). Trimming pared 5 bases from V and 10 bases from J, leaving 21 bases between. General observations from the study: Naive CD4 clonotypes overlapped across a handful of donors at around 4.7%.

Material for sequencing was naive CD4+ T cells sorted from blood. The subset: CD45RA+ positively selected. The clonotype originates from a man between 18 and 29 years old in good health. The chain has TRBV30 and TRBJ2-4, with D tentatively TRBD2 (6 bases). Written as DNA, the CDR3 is TGTGCCTGGGTGGGGGTTAGCGGCCGCGGGATTCAGTACTTC. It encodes CAWVGVSGRGIQYF.